The 18 T cell receptor beta chains below were found in one sample sequenced in a study of blood T cells in healthy people across ages. A second 7 to 11 cycle PCR used barcoded and J-beta primers. TCRdb reprocessed the 5' RACE reads via MiXCR and lists one record per CDR3 protein. The sample has 600,000 to 850,000 distinct CDR3 sequences; just under 25% are singletons. The data were also submitted as part of a second study, on T cells of mothers and their children.

The sample consisted of blood. The source of these receptors is a boy aged 10-17 years in good health.

This clonotype was seen a few times. J is TRBJ2-5 and V is TRBV20-1; 8 nucleotides align to TRBD1. The trim removed 0 bases at V and 5 bases at J, leaving 11 bases unmatched. This CDR3 spans 16 amino acids. CDR1 is DFQATT and CDR2 is SNEGSKA in the germline V gene (reference sequence). CDR3 coding DNA: TGCAGTGCTAGAGATAAGCCCAGGGGGCTACATGAGACCCAGTACTTC. Protein product: CSARDKPRGLHETQYF.

The J gene is TRBJ2-7, the V gene TRBV28; weak D call: TRBD2 (7 bases). Trimming cost V 5 bases and J 6 bases, with 20 bases left between them. The CDR3 contains 15 residues. From germline, CDR1 is MDHEN and CDR2 SYDVKM. The CDR3 DNA sequence: TGTGCCAGCAGTGCCCCGGGGGGCAGAAGCTCCGAGCAGTACTTC. This translates into CASSAPGGRSSEQYF.

The chain links TRBV6-6 to TRBJ1-2, with D possibly TRBD1 on 5 matching bases. The V and J ends lost 1 base and 6 bases respectively, with 12 bases between them. The V gene's germline CDR1 is MNHNY and CDR2 SVGAGI (reference sequence). This CDR3 spans 14 amino acids. CDR3 residues: CASSYFPRVDGYTF. The CDR3 region has the DNA TGTGCCAGCAGTTACTTTCCCAGGGTGGATGGCTACACCTTC.

This clonotype was observed a handful of times. This rearrangement joins TRBV3-1 to TRBJ2-7; D possibly matches TRBD1 or TRBD2 (5 bases each). CDR1 is LGHDT and CDR2 is YNNKEL in the germline V gene (reference sequence). CDR3 length: 14 residues. The V end lost 4 bases, the J end lost 3 bases, and 13 bases lay between the germline ends. In DNA, the CDR3 is TGTGCCAGCAGCCGGGACGAAATAAACTACGAGCAGTACTTC. Translation: CASSRDEINYEQYF.

The V call is TRBV7-6, the J call TRBJ2-1, with 11 bases lining up with TRBD2. V gave up 5 bases and J gave up 9 bases; unmatched junction bases: 12. The length of the CDR3 is 16 residues. The germline CDR1 and CDR2 sequences are SGHVS and FNYEAQ. CDR3 DNA: TGTGCCAGCAGCGCTACTAGCGGGAGTTTAGGCGGTGAGCAGTTCTTC. Its protein is CASSATSGSLGGEQFF.

This clonotype was counted at least ten times. The chain is built from TRBV11-3 and TRBJ2-1; 9 bases fit TRBD1. CDR1 SGHNT and CDR2 YENEEA come from the germline V gene. This CDR3 spans 17 amino acids. V gave up 2 bases and J gave up 5 bases; unmatched junction bases: 10. Here the CDR3 reads CASSLFRRDREDNEQFF. The CDR3 DNA reads as TGTGCCAGCAGCTTATTCCGCCGGGACAGGGAAGACAATGAGCAGTTCTTC.

The table lists this clonotype with a few counts. The rearrangement links TRBV5-6 to TRBJ2-1; TRBD2 matches at 13 bases. Germline loops: CDR1 SGHDT, CDR2 YYEEEE. J was trimmed by 3 bases and V by 0 bases; bases with no gene match: 9. This CDR3 is 19 amino acids long. Here the CDR3 reads CASSLAGGLAGALYNEQFF. Here the CDR3 DNA reads TGTGCCAGCAGCTTGGCGGGAGGACTAGCGGGAGCCCTCTACAATGAGCAGTTCTTC.

Notes on this clonotype: A junction end diverges from the germline sequence, so it may reflect a read error. This chain joins TRBV7-9 and TRBJ2-2, with D possibly TRBD2 on 5 matching bases. CDR1 is SEHNR and CDR2 is FQNEAQ in the germline V gene (reference sequence). The CDR3 is made up of 18 amino acids. CDR3 sequence (DNA): TGTGCCAGCAGCTTCCCGGTCTATGAGGAAACGAACACCGGGGAGTTGTTTTTT. Protein product: CASSFPVYEETNTGELFF.

The chain carries TRBV7-9 and TRBJ1-2; a weak D match, TRBD1 (5 bases). CDR1 and CDR2 from the germline V gene are SEHNR and FQNEAQ (reference sequence). The CDR3 length is 15 residues. Trimming shortened V by 5 bases and J by 5 bases, and 18 bases separated the two germline ends. The CDR3 DNA reads TGTGCCAGCAGCCCCCCTTGGGGGGGAGGGTATGGCTACACCTTC. As protein: CASSPPWGGGYGYTF.

The CDR3 region has the DNA TGTGCCAGCGGGGTAAATGAAAAACTGTTTTTT. This gives the protein CASGVNEKLFF. The genes are TRBV6-2 or TRBV6-3 and TRBJ1-4; D uncertain. Trimming left V 8 bases short and J 5 bases short, with 6 bases between. Germline CDR1 MNHEY, CDR2 SVGEGT. This CDR3 contains 11 residues.

This clonotype was found a few times. This chain connects TRBV5-1 to TRBJ1-2, with D possibly being TRBD1 (5 bases). Trimming pared 4 bases from V and 4 bases from J, leaving 8 bases between. CDR1 SGHRS and CDR2 YFSETQ come from the germline V gene. CDR3 length: 12 amino acids. CDR3 nucleotide sequence: TGCGCCAGCAGCGGTGACAGCTATGGCTACACCTTC. This sequence encodes CASSGDSYGYTF. The variable domain in full, completed from reference TRBV5-1 and TRBJ1-2, reads KAGVTQTPRYLIKTRGQQVTLSCSPISGHRSVSWYQQTPGQGLQFLFEYFSETQRNKGNFPGRFSGRQFSNSRSEMNVSTLELGDSALYLCASSGDSYGYTFGSGTRLTVV.

The rearrangement links TRBV7-9 to TRBJ2-5; D is uncertain. V was pared by 4 bases and J by 2 bases, with 8 bases between. Looked up from germline, CDR1 is SEHNR and CDR2 is FQNEAQ (reference sequence). The CDR3 is 13 residues long. The CDR3 DNA follows: TGTGCCAGCAGCTCGCCCAAGCAAGAGACCCAGTACTTC. This encodes CASSSPKQETQYF.

This chain joins TRBV12-3 or TRBV12-4 and TRBJ2-5; D is unclear. The assigned J gene may be wrong: the sequence end matches TRBJ2-1 better. The CDR3 length is 14 residues. The CDR3 loop is CASSSRTTNNEQFF. The CDR3 bases are TGTGCCAGCAGTTCACGCACCACTAACAATGAGCAGTTCTTC.

Worth noting for this clonotype: Here the CDR3 omits its conserved ending phenylalanine or tryptophan, so a read error is the likely source. The chain couples TRBV20-1 to TRBJ2-3, with D maybe TRBD2 (6 bases). The V and J ends lost 5 bases and 5 bases respectively, with 23 bases between them. Germline V CDR1 and CDR2: DFQATT, SNEGSKA (reference sequence). The CDR3 contains 16 residues. Written as DNA, the CDR3 is TGCAGTGCTGGCCGTGTGGGGCGGGATACACTAGATACGCAGTATCTT. This translates into CSAGRVGRDTLDTQYL.

This clonotype showed up many times. The chain carries TRBV27 and TRBJ2-2; 9 bases match TRBD2. This CDR3 contains 15 residues. The germline V gene encodes CDR1 MNHEY and CDR2 SMNVEV (reference sequence). J gave up 5 bases and V 2 bases, and 3 bases lay outside the gene matches. CDR3 in amino acids: CASSLAGGLTGELFF. The CDR3 region has the DNA TGTGCCAGCAGTTTAGCGGGGGGGCTTACCGGGGAGCTGTTTTTT.

This clonotype was counted many times. The junction does not match germline at one end; this may be a read error. The J gene is TRBJ1-1, the V gene TRBV5-1, with no clear D. This CDR3 contains 13 residues. The germline V gene encodes CDR1 SGHRS and CDR2 YFSETQ. The CDR3, as DNA: TGTGCCAGCTCGCCCGACGGGAACACTGAAGCTTTCTTT. Amino acids: CASSPDGNTEAFF.

This chain joins TRBV7-8 and TRBJ2-7; D perhaps matches TRBD2 (7 bases). Germline CDR1 reads SGHVS; CDR2 reads FQNEAQ. CDR3 length: 13 amino acids. Trimming cost V 6 bases and J 4 bases, with 13 bases left between them. The CDR3 spells CASRGGEKYEQYF. DNA for the CDR3: TGTGCCAGCAGAGGGGGGGAGAAGTACGAGCAGTACTTC.

This clonotype has a handful of counts. The rearrangement links TRBV12-3 or TRBV12-4 to TRBJ1-4; 7 bases align to TRBD1. This CDR3 has 15 amino acids. The V gene end was trimmed by 5 bases and the J gene end by 6 bases; junction bases not matched to a gene: 9. The DNA for the CDR3 is TGTGCCAGCAGTACCCTGGGAGACAGGGATGAAAAACTGTTTTTT. Amino acid sequence: CASSTLGDRDEKLFF.